The sequence of this T cell receptor (beta chain) was determined in a study of blood T cell repertoires in COVID-19. The germline CDR1 and CDR2 sequences are MNHEY and SMNVEV (reference sequence). V lost 8 bases to trimming and J lost 0 bases; unmatched junction nucleotides: 17. The CDR3 covers 20 residues. Some clones are missing from TCRdb's copy, which holds only in-frame ones; the method was immunoSEQ multiplex PCR. This table holds 20,000 to 30,000 clones, 85% to 90% found once. The clonotype originates from a human donor in a cohort sampled during active COVID-19. V is TRBV27 and J is TRBJ2-4, with 12 bases aligning to TRBD2. Specimen: peripheral blood. The CDR3 region is CASRPNPGLAGFIAKNIQYF. The CDR3 region has the DNA TGTGCCAGCCGCCCCAACCCGGGACTAGCGGGTTTTATAGCCAAAAACATTCAGTACTTC.